The 6 T cell receptor beta chains reported below all come from one sample, sequenced in a study of post-analysis software for immune sequencing data. General study points: Patients showed TRBV5-6, TRBV5-1 and TRBV20-1 among five TRBV segments more frequent than in controls.

No antigen is known for these receptors. The library was made from cDNA and included unique molecular identifiers. TCRdb processed the PCR reads anew with MiXCR; each CDR3 protein has one entry. The sample consists of hundreds of thousands of distinct CDR3 sequences, roughly three fifths of them appearing once. Source material: blood. The source of these receptors is a girl aged 2 to 9 with multiple sclerosis.

V usage is TRBV29-1 and J usage is TRBJ2-2; D is ambiguous. The CDR3 has 13 residues. Germline assignment: CDR1 SQVTM and CDR2 ANQGSEA. Trimming took 6 bases from V and 1 from J, leaving 9 bases between them. CDR3 in amino acids: CSVRTLNTGELFF. The CDR3 nucleotides are TGCAGCGTCCGGACCCTGAACACCGGGGAGCTGTTTTTT.

The chain couples TRBV6-5 to TRBJ2-1, with TRBD2 matching 9 bases. Unmatched junction bases numbered 5, after V lost 4 bases and J lost 4 bases. Germline values: CDR1 MNHEY, CDR2 SVGAGI. The CDR3 has 15 residues. The CDR3 DNA follows: TGTGCCAGCAGTTGGATAACTAGCGGGTACAATGAGCAGTTCTTC. Its translation: CASSWITSGYNEQFF.

This clonotype was observed many times. The chain recombines TRBV15 with TRBJ2-5; tentatively, D is TRBD1 (6 bases). Per germline, CDR1 LNHNV and CDR2 YYDKDF (reference sequence). Trimming pared 4 bases from V and 3 bases from J, leaving 12 bases between. This CDR3 is built from 14 residues. The CDR3 loop is CATSTFGQKETQYF. In nucleotides, the CDR3 is TGTGCCACCAGCACCTTTGGACAGAAAGAGACCCAGTACTTC.

The CDR3: CASSLGQNHGQYF. The CDR3 DNA follows: TGTGCCAGCAGCTTGGGACAGAACCACGGGCAGTACTTC. The genes are TRBV7-2 and TRBJ2-7; 7 bases map to TRBD1. The CDR3 is 13 residues long. V lost 3 bases and J lost 9; bases outside the gene matches: 8. CDR1 is SGHTA and CDR2 is FQGNSA in the germline V gene.

The CDR3 bases are TGCAGTGCGCCGGACCCAGGGGGACTTTTTTTCAAAAACATTCAGTACTTC. Encoded protein: CSAPDPGGLFFKNIQYF. This chain uses TRBV20-1 with TRBJ2-4; D might be TRBD1 (7 bases). The CDR3 runs to 17 residues. Germline assignment: CDR1 DFQATT and CDR2 SNEGSKA (reference sequence). With 6 bases removed from V and 3 bases from J, the gap between germline ends came to 24 bases.

There are a few counts of this clonotype. CDR3: CASSPPVLSGANVLTF. CDR3 DNA: TGTGCCAGCAGTCCACCTGTTCTTTCTGGGGCCAACGTCCTGACTTTC. V usage is TRBV12-3 or TRBV12-4 and J usage is TRBJ2-6; the D is unclear. Trimming removed 5 bases from V and 1 base from J, with 12 bases in between. The CDR3 runs to 16 residues.